The next 15 T cell receptor beta chains were all read from a single sample in a study of blood T cell repertoires in COVID-19. Using immunoSEQ multiplex PCR, the repertoire was profiled, and TCRdb retains in-frame clones only, with some absent. This table holds approximately 140,000 clones, 70% to 90% found once. Sequenced input: peripheral blood. The origin of the receptors is a woman aged 55-75 years with COVID-19, enrolled during active disease.

The DNA of the CDR3 is TGTGCCAGCAGCGAGCGGCGCGCCTATGCGGAGACGCCGAAGGCAGCTTTCTTT. Translated: CASSERRAYAETPKAAFF. The chain recombines TRBV27 with TRBJ1-1; D is unresolved. Trimming pared 6 bases from V and 10 bases from J, leaving 33 bases between. CDR3 length: 18 amino acids. CDR1 MNHEY and CDR2 SMNVEV come from the germline V gene (reference sequence).

The V call is TRBV30, the J call TRBJ1-3, with 7 bases lining up with TRBD1. J lost 6 bases, V lost 2 bases, and 7 bases had no gene match. The CDR3 covers 14 residues. Germline lookup yields CDR1 GTSNPN and CDR2 SVGIG (reference sequence). The CDR3 is CAWSLGQEENTIYF. The CDR3 DNA sequence: TGTGCCTGGAGTCTTGGACAGGAGGAAAACACCATATATTTT.

This chain joins TRBV28 and TRBJ2-1; the match to TRBD2 covers 7 bases. The germline gives CDR1 MDHEN, CDR2 SYDVKM. The CDR3 loop spans 14 amino acids. V was pared by 2 bases and J by 9 bases, with 7 bases of the junction left unmatched. CDR3: CASSLVGREGEQFF. For the CDR3, the DNA is TGTGCCAGCAGTTTAGTTGGCAGGGAGGGTGAGCAGTTCTTC.

This clone was detected many times. The chain is built from TRBV2 and TRBJ2-1, with 12 bases matching TRBD2. The CDR3 runs to 16 residues. The germline CDR1 and CDR2 sequences are SNHLY and FYNNEI. Trimming removed 3 bases from V and 5 bases from J; junction bases left unmatched: 5. Here the CDR3 reads CASSDWTSGDHNEQFF. The CDR3 nucleotides read TGTGCCAGCAGTGATTGGACTAGCGGGGACCACAATGAGCAGTTCTTC.

This chain links TRBV18 with TRBJ1-3; 7 nucleotides match TRBD1. V lost 2 bases to trimming and J lost 4 bases; unmatched junction nucleotides: 5. Germline V gene data show CDR1 as KGHSH and CDR2 as LQKENI. CDR3 length equals 15 residues. The DNA of the CDR3 is TGTGCCAGCTCACCAGACAGGGCTTCGGGAAACACCATATATTTT. Its protein product is CASSPDRASGNTIYF.

The rearrangement joins TRBV30 to TRBJ1-1, with 8 bases that match TRBD1. CDR3 size: 14 residues. V was pared by 1 base and J by 1 base, with 2 bases of the junction left unmatched. Germline CDR1 is GTSNPN and CDR2 is SVGIG (reference sequence). The CDR3 spells CAWSGGTGNTEAFF. The CDR3 DNA sequence: TGTGCCTGGAGTGGTGGGACAGGGAACACTGAAGCTTTCTTT. The full variable domain, rest sourced from reference TRBV30 and TRBJ1-1, is SQTIHQWPATLVQPVGSPLSLECTVEGTSNPNLYWYRQAAGRGLQLLFYSVGIGQISSEVPQNLSASRPQDRQFILSSKKLLLSDSGFYLCAWSGGTGNTEAFFGQGTRLTVV.

This clone has a single count. This sequence joins TRBV19 and TRBJ1-2; 8 bases fit TRBD1. Germline CDR1 is LNHDA and CDR2 is SQIVND (reference sequence). V lost 7 bases, J lost 5 bases, and 9 bases stayed unmatched. The CDR3 runs to 14 residues. The CDR3 nucleotides read TGTGCCAGTAAACCTCAGGGGGCGCATTATGGCTACACCTTC. This codes for CASKPQGAHYGYTF.

The chain uses TRBV11-1 and TRBJ2-7, with 9 nucleotides matching TRBD1. Germline V CDR1 and CDR2: SGHAT, FQDESV (reference sequence). This CDR3 has 14 residues. The trim removed 3 bases at V and 6 bases at J, leaving 6 bases unmatched. As DNA, the CDR3 is TGTGCCAGCAGCTTTGGGGACAGGGAGAGCGAGCAGTACTTC. This sequence encodes CASSFGDRESEQYF.

For the CDR3, the DNA is TGTGCCAGCTCACCACGGGACAGGGGCTACGAGCAGTACTTC. Its translation is CASSPRDRGYEQYF. This chain links TRBV18 with TRBJ2-7; 10 bases are a match to TRBD1. The ends lost 1 base at V and 3 bases at J; junction bases unmatched: 0. CDR3 size: 14 residues. Germline CDR1 is KGHSH and CDR2 is LQKENI.

The chain employs TRBV6-5 and TRBJ1-5, with 10 bases lining up with TRBD1. CDR1 is MNHEY, CDR2 SVGAGI, per germline. V lost 6 bases and J lost 4; bases outside the gene matches: 6. CDR3 length equals 15 residues. The CDR3 region is CASSLDRGPNQPQHF. The CDR3, as DNA: TGTGCCAGCAGCCTAGACAGGGGGCCTAATCAGCCCCAGCATTTT.

This clone was seen just once. The CDR3 is CASSLVFEGNGYTF. The CDR3 region has the DNA TGCGCCAGCAGCTTGGTCTTTGAGGGTAATGGCTACACCTTC. The chain couples TRBV5-1 to TRBJ1-2; no clear D gene. The CDR3 length is 14 residues. The germline V gene encodes CDR1 SGHRS and CDR2 YFSETQ. Trimming cost V 0 bases and J 6 bases, with 12 bases left between them.

V is TRBV5-1 and J is TRBJ2-3; 12 bases fit TRBD2. Germline CDR1 SGHRS, CDR2 YFSETQ. The CDR3 loop spans 15 amino acids. The V and J ends lost 7 bases and 5 bases, in that order; junction bases with no gene match: 8. The CDR3 DNA follows: TGCGCCAGCTCAGGACTAGCGGGGACACAAGATACGCAGTATTTT. Its protein product is CASSGLAGTQDTQYF.

J is TRBJ1-5 and V is TRBV18; D is possibly TRBD1 (5 bases). The V end lost 1 base, the J end lost 0 bases, and 10 bases lay between the germline ends. This CDR3 contains 16 residues. The germline CDR1 and CDR2 sequences are KGHSH and LQKENI. CDR3 coding DNA: TGTGCCAGCTCACCACAACCAGGGTCTAGCAATCAGCCCCAGCATTTT. The encoded protein is CASSPQPGSSNQPQHF. Using reference TRBV18 and TRBJ1-5 for the parts outside the CDR3, the full variable domain is NAGVMQNPRHLVRRRGQEARLRCSPMKGHSHVYWYRQLPEEGLKFMVYLQKENIIDESGMPKERFSAEFPKEGPSILRIQQVVRGDSAAYFCASSPQPGSSNQPQHFGDGTRLSIL.

The chain has TRBV18 and TRBJ2-7; D remains unclear. CDR3 size: 13 residues. Germline V CDR1 and CDR2: KGHSH, LQKENI. Trimming cost V 2 bases and J 1 base, with 6 bases left between them. CDR3 amino acids: CASSPATSYEQYF. In DNA form, the CDR3 reads TGTGCCAGCTCACCAGCGACATCCTACGAGCAGTACTTC.

The V and J genes are TRBV30 and TRBJ2-1; TRBD2 matches 8 bases. The CDR3 has 14 residues. The ends lost 0 bases at V and 5 bases at J; junction bases unmatched: 3. Germline lookup yields CDR1 GTSNPN and CDR2 SVGIG (reference sequence). This CDR3 is CAWSVGLVNNEQFF. Written as DNA, the CDR3 is TGTGCCTGGAGTGTGGGACTAGTGAACAATGAGCAGTTCTTC.